The T cell receptor beta chain described here comes from a study of CD4 T cells in relation to SARS-CoV-2 and coronaviruses (dated by TCRdb to the early 2020s). Background on the whole study: In the ViraFEST assay, PBMCs were cultured with antigen for about eleven days, after which TCR beta CDR3s were sequenced to identify antigen-specific clonal expansions. An HIV-1 Nef peptide pool or a no-peptide culture served as the negative reference condition. For other donors in the study, expansion assays were sequenced with a different, Illumina-based TCR-beta assay. The study assessed, at the TCR clonotype level, memory CD4+ T cell crossreactivity between SARS-CoV-2 and common cold coronavirus spike proteins. Patient-derived lymphoblastoid cell lines were used to map the HLA restriction of shared crossreactive spike epitopes. The Adaptive Biotechnologies TCR-sequencing kit was used to sequence samples from a few pre-COVID donors and the naive versus memory experiments, whereas other data were Illumina-based. The investigation overall reported the following: Compared with monoreactive clones, crossreactive clones had significantly weaker SARS-CoV-2-driven expansion, a result consistent with antigenic imprinting. In about two thirds of donors, memory CD4+ clonotypes turned up that crossrecognized SARS-CoV-2 and at least one common cold coronavirus spike. Because the crossreactivity analysis focused on spike protein, crossreactivity against other viral proteins was not assessed. No donor contributed both pre-pandemic and post-infection samples, which limited tracing the source of pre-existing responses. Small numbers of patients and of tested TCRs limited the study.

CD4+ T cells from unexposed donors were collected before the COVID-19 pandemic (2011-2018). The EasySep CD4+ T cell isolation kit was used to isolate CD4+ T cells once the cultures had run for approximately ten days. Unexposed donor CD4+ T cells were tested for reactivity to SARS-CoV-2 S and N and four common cold coronavirus spike pools, as cell number allowed. Each well held more than 1.5 million PBMCs cultured in IMDM containing roughly 5.2% human AB serum and about 9.4 IU/ml IL-2. Half of the culture medium was replaced with fresh IL-2-containing medium on days 3 and 7. Triplicate replicate wells were generally used for each peptide culture condition. Leukapheresis product for the unexposed donors was bought commercially. Ficoll-Paque PLUS gradient centrifugation was used to isolate PBMCs from either whole blood or leukapheresis product. PBMCs were either used fresh in the expansion assay or cryopreserved at -140 degrees C. The QIAamp Micro DNA Kit was used to extract genomic DNA from the CD4+ T cells.

A remark on this clone: Its antigen is currently not known. No base qualities exist here, and no much larger clone lies one base off it.

To prepare the library, the immunoSEQ multiplex PCR assay was applied. Turning to the authors' computational methods: During preprocessing, nonproductive sequences were removed, along with CDR3s that did not begin with C, did not end with F or W, or were shorter than 7 amino acids. Antigen-specific clonotypes were called with the MANAFEST web app on the basis of expansion relative to the reference and to other culture wells. To be counted as positive, a clone had to show significant expansion compared with the reference culture, at an FDR below 0.05, in 2 of 3 replicate wells. For a clone to be considered positive, significant expansion relative to all other tandem wells and an odds ratio above 5 were also required. CDR3 homology was quantified as pairwise Levenshtein distance, calculated with the stringdist R package after three terminal residues were trimmed from each end. The clones in this table, taken by TCRdb from immuneACCESS, are in-frame only. Not every clone is retained; where verified, under half of the shortfall comes from an unresolved V gene, and the cause of the rest is unknown. Clonal size and the V and J genes are those of that table, whereas D and trimming came from the DNA. For this sample the table gives almost 30,000 clones, of which 76% were detected only once. Clones ranked in the top ten supply approximately 14% of the sample.

CDR1 is given as ENHRY and CDR2 as SYGVKD, both from the germline V gene. The CDR3 measures 12 amino acids from cysteine to phenylalanine. Kept here is only the CDR3 DNA, which spans 36 bases and is read in frame from base 1. At the junction V is shortened by 3 bases and J by 5 bases, with 8 bases in between. The receptor was derived from a human donor in good health. Source material: CD4+ T cells from PBMCs, cultured in vitro. The V gene is TRBV10-3 and the J gene is TRBJ2-7, and TRBD1 may be the D gene, going by 6 matching bases. The sequenced DNA is TGTGCCATCAGTGACACAGGGAACGAGCAGTACTTC. It codes for CAISDTGNEQYF.